Below are 7 T cell receptor beta chains sequenced from a single sample in a study of blood T cell repertoires in COVID-19. The table came from immunoSEQ multiplex PCR; TCRdb's copy has only in-frame clones and leaves some out. The table shows 85,000 to 100,000 clones, with around 88% occurring only once. Specimen: peripheral blood. Source of these receptors: a woman aged 55-69 years with COVID-19, enrolled during active disease.

The chain couples TRBV2 to TRBJ1-2, with D maybe TRBD1 (6 bases). V lost 9 bases, J lost 6 bases, and 11 bases lay in between. This CDR3 has 11 amino acids. Germline V gene sequence: CDR1 SNHLY, CDR2 FYNNEI. The CDR3 is CARQGRNGYTF. The CDR3 DNA is TGTGCCAGACAGGGACGGAATGGCTACACCTTC.

The J gene is TRBJ2-1, the V gene TRBV7-2, with a tentative D call TRBD1 (7 bases). The germline CDR1 and CDR2 sequences are SGHTA and FQGNSA. Between the trimmed V and J ends, which lost 2 bases and 4 bases, there was a span of 21 bases. The CDR3 contains 18 residues. The CDR3 loop is CASSLLAGSGGFYNEQFF. The CDR3 DNA reads as TGTGCCAGCAGCTTACTAGCCGGCTCAGGGGGGTTTTACAATGAGCAGTTCTTC.

This clone was detected once. The rearrangement uses TRBV5-4 and TRBJ1-1; D is possibly TRBD1 (6 bases). Germline V gives CDR1 SGHNT, CDR2 YYREEE (reference sequence). Trimming removed 4 bases from V and 6 bases from J, with 13 bases in between. The CDR3 consists of 13 residues. CDR3 nucleotide sequence: TGTGCCAGCAGCACCCCAGGGGTCCCTGAAGCTTTCTTT. Amino acids: CASSTPGVPEAFF.

The chain joins TRBV11-2 to TRBJ2-5; 11 nucleotides align to TRBD1. V gave up 5 bases and J gave up 4 bases; unmatched junction bases: 6. The germline gives CDR1 SGHAT, CDR2 FQNNGV. The CDR3 totals 15 residues. The CDR3 nucleotides are TGTGCCAGCAGCCCGGACAGGGGGCGCTTAGAGACCCAGTACTTC. Its translation: CASSPDRGRLETQYF.

The chain couples TRBV11-2 to TRBJ2-7, with TRBD1 matching 9 bases. CDR1 is SGHAT, CDR2 FQNNGV, per germline. The CDR3 length is 15 residues. V gave up 3 bases and J gave up 6 bases; unmatched junction bases: 9. The CDR3 sequence: CASSFPGTGLIEQYF. The CDR3 nucleotides are TGTGCCAGCAGCTTCCCCGGGACAGGGCTAATCGAGCAGTACTTC.

V is TRBV20-1 and J is TRBJ2-7, with TRBD2 matching over 10 bases. Losses at the gene ends were 3 bases for V and 1 base for J; bases not matched to a gene: 6. This CDR3 has 15 residues. Germline loops: CDR1 DFQATT, CDR2 SNEGSKA (reference sequence). Here the CDR3 DNA reads TGCAGTGCTAGTAAGCGGGGGGGCCGTTCCTACGAGCAGTACTTC. Its translation: CSASKRGGRSYEQYF.

J is TRBJ1-1 and V is TRBV9; D gene uncertain. This CDR3 has 14 amino acids. Germline V gene sequence: CDR1 SGDLS, CDR2 YYNGEE. Trimming removed 4 bases at V and 0 bases at J, with 10 bases between. The CDR3 DNA follows: TGTGCCAGCAGCTACCACGACATGAACACTGAAGCTTTCTTT. Translated, it gives CASSYHDMNTEAFF.